This TCR beta chain was sequenced for a study of blood T cell repertoires in COVID-19. Repertoires were generated with immunoSEQ multiplex PCR, while TCRdb's copy carries only in-frame clones and drops some. The table records 45,000 to 55,000 clones, about 86% of them present only once. Germline V gene lookup returns CDR1 SGDLS and CDR2 YYNGEE. V lost 4 bases, J lost 5 bases, and 11 bases stayed unmatched. The CDR3 is made up of 15 amino acids. The chain joins TRBV9 to TRBJ1-2; 7 nucleotides match TRBD1. This sequence originates from a man aged 65 to 79 with active COVID-19. The sequenced material came from peripheral blood. The CDR3 is CASSLLTGTGYGYTF. CDR3 in DNA: TGTGCCAGCAGCCTGTTGACAGGGACTGGATATGGCTACACCTTC.